Listed here are 7 T cell receptor beta chains from one sample, sequenced in a study of control samples from healthy donors and cancer patients. This table comes from immunoSEQ multiplex PCR, and its TCRdb copy is limited to in-frame clones, with some not included. The data contain over 100,000 clones, about nine tenths of them singletons. Sequencing was done on a sample of blood. These receptors came from a woman aged 50 to 60 in good health.

This clone was seen more than once but under ten times. The chain combines TRBV7-9 with TRBJ2-7, with D perhaps matching TRBD1 or TRBD2 (5 bases each). In germline, CDR1 is SEHNR, CDR2 FQNEAQ (reference sequence). The V gene lost 5 bases and the J gene lost 1 base, with 21 bases spanning the gap. CDR3 length: 17 residues. CDR3 sequence reads: CASSPIGRGAVSYEQYF. The CDR3 DNA reads TGTGCCAGCAGCCCCATTGGCAGAGGGGCGGTATCCTACGAGCAGTACTTC.

The rearrangement joins TRBV5-1 to TRBJ1-3, with D perhaps TRBD1 (5 bases). The ends were cut back, 6 bases at V and 0 bases at J, with 10 bases in the middle. This CDR3 is 14 amino acids long. Germline V gives CDR1 SGHRS, CDR2 YFSETQ. The chain's CDR3 is CASNRGDSGNTIYF. The CDR3 DNA sequence: TGCGCCAGCAACCGAGGGGACTCTGGAAACACCATATATTTT.

This chain connects TRBV27 to TRBJ2-7, with D perhaps TRBD1 (5 bases). V gave up 3 bases and J gave up 1 base, with 10 bases separating them. The CDR3 loop spans 14 amino acids. CDR1 and CDR2 from the germline V gene are MNHEY and SMNVEV (reference sequence). The CDR3 coding sequence is TGTGCCAGCAGTTTGGGGCGGAAATCCTACGAGCAGTACTTC. It translates to CASSLGRKSYEQYF.

The chain joins TRBV5-8 to TRBJ1-1; D perhaps matches TRBD1 (5 bases). The germline CDR1 and CDR2 sequences are SGHTS and YDEGEE. The length of the CDR3 is 14 residues. Trimming removed 3 bases at V and 10 bases at J, with 19 bases between. As DNA, the CDR3 is TGTGCCAGCAGCTGGGAGGGCCTACAGGATTCAGCTTTCTTT. It specifies CASSWEGLQDSAFF.

V usage is TRBV19 and J usage is TRBJ1-2, with D possibly being TRBD1 (6 bases). V was shortened by 10 bases and J by 4 bases, with 25 bases between the two germline ends. The CDR3 totals 16 residues. From germline, CDR1 is LNHDA and CDR2 SQIVND (reference sequence). CDR3 loop: CATRAQQGSPLYGYTF. The CDR3, as DNA: TGTGCCACCCGAGCCCAACAGGGCAGCCCCCTCTATGGCTACACCTTC. The whole variable domain, filled in from reference TRBV19 and TRBJ1-2, reads DGGITQSPKYLFRKEGQNVTLSCEQNLNHDAMYWYRQDPGQGLRLIYYSQIVNDFQKGDIAEGYSVSREKKESFPLTVTSAQKNPTAFYLCATRAQQGSPLYGYTFGSGTRLTVV.

The chain has TRBV3-1 (or the pseudogene TRBV3-2) and TRBJ1-5; D ambiguous. CDR3 length: 13 amino acids. V was cut by 1 base and J by 4 bases, with 5 bases left in between. Germline V gives CDR1 LGHDT, CDR2 YNNKEL (reference sequence). DNA of the CDR3: TGTGCCAGCAGCCAAGGGAGAAATCAGCCCCAGCATTTT. Translated: CASSQGRNQPQHF.

The CDR3 nucleotides are TGTGCCATCAGTGGTCCGAGGAATACGCAGTATTTT. Its translation: CAISGPRNTQYF. The chain has TRBV10-3 and TRBJ2-3; D unresolved. V lost 4 bases to trimming and J lost 7 bases, with 9 bases between them. The CDR3 is 12 amino acids. Germline assignment: CDR1 ENHRY and CDR2 SYGVKD.